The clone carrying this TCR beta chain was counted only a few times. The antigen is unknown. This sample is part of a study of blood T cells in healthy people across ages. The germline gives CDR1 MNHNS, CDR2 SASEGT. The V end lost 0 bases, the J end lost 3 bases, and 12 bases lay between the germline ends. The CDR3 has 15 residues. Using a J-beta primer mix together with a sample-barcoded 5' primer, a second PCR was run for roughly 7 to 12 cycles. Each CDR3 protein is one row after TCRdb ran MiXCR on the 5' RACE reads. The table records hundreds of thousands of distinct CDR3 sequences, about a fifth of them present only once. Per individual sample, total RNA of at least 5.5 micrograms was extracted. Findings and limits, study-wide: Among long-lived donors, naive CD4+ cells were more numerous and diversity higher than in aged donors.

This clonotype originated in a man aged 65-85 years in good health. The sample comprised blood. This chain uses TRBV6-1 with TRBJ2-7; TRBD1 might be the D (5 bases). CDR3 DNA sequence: TGTGCCAGCAGTGAAGCGCCTAGGACATACTACGAGCAGTACTTC. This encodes CASSEAPRTYYEQYF.